This TCR beta chain was documented in a study of shared clonotypes between healthy human individuals. Details on this clone: Its antigen is unidentified.

Memory CD4+ cells were the fraction left after CD45RA+ naive selection. Study-level findings and limits: Lower generation probabilities were found for non-shared clonotypes than for those shared by all four donors.

The V gene's germline CDR1 is LGHNT and CDR2 FRNRAP. CDR3 size: 13 residues. V was shortened by 2 bases and J by 1 base, with 5 bases between the two germline ends. Data came from immunoSEQ multiplex PCR; TCRdb stores just in-frame clones and leaves some out. The sample yields some 1 million clones, roughly 70% seen once. V is TRBV12-5 and J is TRBJ2-5; no definite D call. Sequencing used memory CD4+ T cells sorted from blood. As for subset: CD45RA-negative fraction. The source is a man younger than 30 in good health. CDR3 nucleotide sequence: TGTGCTAGTGGTTTGTCAGTCCAAGAGACCCAGTACTTC. Its translation is CASGLSVQETQYF.